This T cell receptor beta chain was sequenced in a study of shared clonotypes between healthy human individuals. Notes on this clone: Its antigen is not identified.

Study outcomes and limitations: In contrast to clonotypes shared by all four donors, non-shared clonotypes had lower generation probabilities.

Assay: immunoSEQ multiplex PCR; the TCRdb copy retains only in-frame clones and omits some. This sample yields nearly 1,000,000 clones, of which less than 85% are seen a single time; nearly 1.5% belongs to the top ten. Trimming removed 3 bases from V and 0 bases from J; junction bases left unmatched: 2. CDR3 length equals 16 residues. Germline values: CDR1 SGHRS, CDR2 YFSETQ. The chain recombines TRBV5-1 with TRBJ2-1; 11 bases agree with TRBD2. This receptor was identified in a man aged 18 to 30 in good health. The sample taken for sequencing was memory CD4+ T cells sorted from blood. This sample's subset: CD45RA-negative fraction. The CDR3 sequence: CASSWGLAASYNEQFF. For the CDR3, the DNA is TGCGCCAGCAGCTGGGGACTAGCGGCCTCCTACAATGAGCAGTTCTTC.